This T cell receptor beta chain was recorded in a study of cytomegalovirus exposure and HLA in healthy donors. PCR was performed using 60 Vbeta and 13 Jbeta primers. TCRdb keeps only in-frame clones here, not all; method: immunoSEQ multiplex PCR. The data contain 100,000 to 120,000 clones, about 80% of them seen just once; the ten biggest clones take up about 5.4%. Germline CDR1 SGHRS, CDR2 YFSETQ. The CDR3 extends over 14 amino acids. V dropped 4 bases and J dropped 2 bases, with 12 bases sitting between them. This clone was seen a few times. Each donor was healthy, and each was a bone marrow donor. This chain uses TRBV5-1 with TRBJ1-1, with D tentatively TRBD1 (5 bases). The sample consisted of PBMCs. The origin of this receptor is a woman in her twenties or thirties in good health and CMV-seropositive. As DNA, the CDR3 is TGCGCCAGCAGCACCCCGACAGCTAACACTGAAGCTTTCTTT. The encoded protein is CASSTPTANTEAFF. Supplemented by reference TRBV5-1 and TRBJ1-1, the full variable domain reads KAGVTQTPRYLIKTRGQQVTLSCSPISGHRSVSWYQQTPGQGLQFLFEYFSETQRNKGNFPGRFSGRQFSNSRSEMNVSTLELGDSALYLCASSTPTANTEAFFGQGTRLTVV.